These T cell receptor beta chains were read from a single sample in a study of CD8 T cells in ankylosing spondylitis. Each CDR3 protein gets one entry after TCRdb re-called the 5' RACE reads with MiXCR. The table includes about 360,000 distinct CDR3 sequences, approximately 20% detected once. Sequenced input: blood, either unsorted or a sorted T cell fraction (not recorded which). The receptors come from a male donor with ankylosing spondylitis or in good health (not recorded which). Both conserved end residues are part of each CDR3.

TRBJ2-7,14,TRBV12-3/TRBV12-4,CASGRQGAPYEQYF
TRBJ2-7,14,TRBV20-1,CSARDFRSSYEQYF
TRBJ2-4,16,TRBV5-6,CASSLTVIWAKNIQYF
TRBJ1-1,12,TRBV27,CASKTGGTEAFF
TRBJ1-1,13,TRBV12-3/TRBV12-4,CASSPPTGTEAFF
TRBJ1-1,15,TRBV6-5,CASSYGLAANTEAFF
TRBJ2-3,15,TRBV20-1,CSASLWGASTDAQYF
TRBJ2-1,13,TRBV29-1,CSVLRLSYNEQFF
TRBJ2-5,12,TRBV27,CASSGVSETQYF
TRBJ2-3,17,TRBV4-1,CASSQVYGGGSTDTQYF
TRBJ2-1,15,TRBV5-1,CASTPGTGSYNEQFF
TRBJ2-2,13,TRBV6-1,CASNDHPTGELFF
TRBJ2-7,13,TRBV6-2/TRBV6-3,CASSHPLPGEQYF
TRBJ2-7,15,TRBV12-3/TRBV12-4,CASSPSPGPNYEQYF
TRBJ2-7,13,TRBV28,CAAREGKSYEQYF
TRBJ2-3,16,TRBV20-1,CSARDPRGGLADTQYF
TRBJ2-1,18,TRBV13,CASSATPLADGSYNEQFF
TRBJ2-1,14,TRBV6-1,CASAMFTSYNEQFF
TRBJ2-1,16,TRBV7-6,CASSPPLAGNYNEQFF
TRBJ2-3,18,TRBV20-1,CSARDSHPLTSGVGTQYF
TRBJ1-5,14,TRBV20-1,CSAETRDSNQPQHF
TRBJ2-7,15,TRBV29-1,CSVEEAGGRNYEQYF
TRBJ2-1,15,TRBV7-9,CASSPGRGVYNEQFF
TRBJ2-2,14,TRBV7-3,CASSFPTSSGELFF
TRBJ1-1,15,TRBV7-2,CASSSSEASNTEAFF
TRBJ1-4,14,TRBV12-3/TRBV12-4,CASSYTGVTEKLFF
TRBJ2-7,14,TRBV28,CASSPDREYYEQYF
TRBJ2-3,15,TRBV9,CASSPQGGGTDTQYF
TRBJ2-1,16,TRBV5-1,CASSSALAGISNEQFF
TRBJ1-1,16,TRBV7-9,CASSSLPLGENTEAFF
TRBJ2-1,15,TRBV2,CASRATSGAYNEQFF
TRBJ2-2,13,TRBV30,CAWTRWETGELFF
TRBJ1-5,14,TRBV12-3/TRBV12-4,CASSLVSSNQPQHF
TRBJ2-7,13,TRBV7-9,CASRGTEPYEQYF
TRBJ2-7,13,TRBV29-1,CSVKDRAEYEQYF
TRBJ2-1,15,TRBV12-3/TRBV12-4,CASSLAGPRYNEQFF
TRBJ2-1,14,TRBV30,CATSRVSSYNEQFF
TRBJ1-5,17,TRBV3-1,CASSQGEGQGLYQPQHF
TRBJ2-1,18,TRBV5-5,CASSLGVWRDREEDEQFF
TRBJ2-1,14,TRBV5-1,CASSLALDYNEQFF
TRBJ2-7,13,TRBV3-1,CASSQDRPDEQYF
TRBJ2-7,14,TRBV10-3,CAIRPLAGSNEQYF
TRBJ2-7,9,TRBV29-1,CSTLSEQYF
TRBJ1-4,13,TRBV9,CASSADEDEKLFF
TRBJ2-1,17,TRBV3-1,CASSQFIAPGGQNEQFF
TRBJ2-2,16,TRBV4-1,CASSQVGTGGTGELFF
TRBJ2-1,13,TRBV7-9,CASRGTAYNEQFF
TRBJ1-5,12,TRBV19,CASTEGVGPQHF
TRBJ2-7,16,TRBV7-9,CASSSAVGGDYYEQYF
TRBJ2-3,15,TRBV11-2,CASSLDEPSTDTQYF
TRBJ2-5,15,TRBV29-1,CSVDDPNEAQETQYF
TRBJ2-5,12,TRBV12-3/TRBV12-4,CASRGTRETQYF
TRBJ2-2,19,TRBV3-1,CASSQGPGRTYVNTGELFF
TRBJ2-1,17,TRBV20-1,CSARVILAGANYNEQFF
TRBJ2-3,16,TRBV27,CASSFVAGGLGDTQYF